This entry lists 20 T cell receptor beta chains sequenced from one sample in a study of T cell responses to AZD1222 COVID-19 vaccine. Sequencing was performed with immunoSEQ multiplex PCR; in TCRdb, only in-frame clones are kept and a portion is missing. This sample has 120,000 or so clones, with about 87% found just once. The starting material was peripheral blood, obtained on day 0 of AZD1222 vaccination. Every receptor here comes from an adult in good health.

The chain links TRBV2 to TRBJ1-1; 7 nucleotides line up with TRBD1. The CDR3 extends over 13 amino acids. Trimming took 6 bases from V and 6 from J; bases not matched to a gene: 7. The V gene's germline CDR1 is SNHLY and CDR2 FYNNEI. The CDR3 DNA reads TGTGCCAGCAGCGGAGGGGGCGTCGCTGAAGCTTTCTTT. This gives the protein CASSGGGVAEAFF.

V and J are TRBV2 and TRBJ2-5; 11 bases match TRBD2. J gave up 2 bases and V 6 bases, and 8 bases lay outside the gene matches. The CDR3 is 16 residues long. Germline assignment: CDR1 SNHLY and CDR2 FYNNEI. CDR3 nucleotide sequence: TGTGCCAGCAGAAAGGGGACTAGCGGACCTCAAGAGACCCAGTACTTC. It yields the protein CASRKGTSGPQETQYF. The full variable domain, completed using reference TRBV2 and TRBJ2-5, is EPEVTQTPSHQVTQMGQEVILRCVPISNHLYFYWYRQILGQKVEFLVSFYNNEISEKSEIFDDQFSVERPDGSNFTLKIRSTKLEDSAMYFCASRKGTSGPQETQYFGPGTRLLVL.

This clone showed up just a few times. J is TRBJ2-3 and V is TRBV7-8; 7 bases match TRBD2. V lost 5 bases and J lost 4; bases outside the gene matches: 6. Germline V gene lookup returns CDR1 SGHVS and CDR2 FQNEAQ. The CDR3 extends over 14 amino acids. The CDR3 DNA sequence: TGTGCCAGCAGCCCAGGACTAGTTTCAGATACGCAGTATTTT. It specifies CASSPGLVSDTQYF.

The chain couples TRBV5-1 to TRBJ1-1; D gene unclear. The CDR3 is made up of 14 amino acids. Germline assignment: CDR1 SGHRS and CDR2 YFSETQ. The ends were cut back, 2 bases at V and 6 bases at J, with 14 bases in the middle. The CDR3, as DNA: TGCGCCAGCAGCTTAGGAGCTGTACGGGCTGAAGCTTTCTTT. Its translation: CASSLGAVRAEAFF.

This chain uses TRBV5-1 with TRBJ1-2; 9 nucleotides align to TRBD1. The CDR3 contains 14 residues. CDR1 is SGHRS, CDR2 YFSETQ, per germline. V lost 3 bases to trimming and J lost 4 bases; unmatched junction nucleotides: 4. Here the CDR3 DNA reads TGCGCCAGCAGCTCGGGACAGGGAGCCTATGGCTACACCTTC. This sequence encodes CASSSGQGAYGYTF.

This chain connects TRBV5-6 to TRBJ1-2; no reliable D call. Germline assignment: CDR1 SGHDT and CDR2 YYEEEE. The CDR3 extends over 12 amino acids. V was shortened by 2 bases and J by 8 bases, with 10 bases between the two germline ends. The CDR3 reads CASSFLPGGYTF. CDR3 nucleotide sequence: TGTGCCAGCAGCTTTTTACCTGGGGGCTACACCTTC.

The chain couples TRBV28 to TRBJ1-2; no firm D call. Between the trimmed V and J ends, which lost 10 bases and 2 bases, there was a span of 17 bases. Germline V gene sequence: CDR1 MDHEN, CDR2 SYDVKM. The CDR3 consists of 14 residues. CDR3 in amino acids: CAISSHGGNYGYTF. As DNA, the CDR3 is TGTGCCATTTCCTCCCACGGCGGGAACTATGGCTACACCTTC.

The rearrangement joins TRBV11-3 to TRBJ2-3; no definite D call. In germline, CDR1 is SGHNT, CDR2 YENEEA. V was clipped by 4 bases and J by 4 bases, with 9 bases between them. There are 13 residues in the CDR3. The CDR3 loop reads CASSSRHPDTQYF. DNA for the CDR3: TGTGCCAGCAGCTCGAGACACCCAGATACGCAGTATTTT.

This rearrangement joins TRBV7-8 to TRBJ1-6, with D possibly being TRBD1 (6 bases). This CDR3 spans 16 amino acids. Germline CDR1 SGHVS, CDR2 FQNEAQ. The germline V and J ends were trimmed by 6 bases and 0 bases, with 12 bases remaining between them. CDR3 sequence (DNA): TGTGCCAGCAGACCAACAGGGAACTCCTATAATTCACCCCTCCACTTT. Translated: CASRPTGNSYNSPLHF.

The V call is TRBV11-2, the J call TRBJ1-2, with a weak D call TRBD1 (6 bases). CDR1 and CDR2 from the germline V gene are SGHAT and FQNNGV. The CDR3 has 13 amino acids. Trimming pared 2 bases from V and 8 bases from J, leaving 12 bases between. CDR3 bases: TGTGCCAGCAGCTTAATGGGGGCTTTGGGCTACACCTTC. It specifies CASSLMGALGYTF. The whole variable domain, remainder taken from reference TRBV11-2 and TRBJ1-2, is EAGVAQSPRYKIIEKRQSVAFWCNPISGHATLYWYQQILGQGPKLLIQFQNNGVVDDSQLPKDRFSAERLKGVDSTLKIQPAKLEDSAVYLCASSLMGALGYTFGSGTRLTVV.

The chain employs TRBV6-5 and TRBJ1-5; D ambiguous. Trimming shortened V by 5 bases and J by 4 bases, and 9 bases separated the two germline ends. Germline CDR1 and CDR2: MNHEY and SVGAGI. The CDR3 is 13 residues long. The CDR3, as DNA: TGTGCCAGCAGTCCTGGACGTAATCAGCCCCAGCATTTT. Translated: CASSPGRNQPQHF.

Only one count was recorded for this clone. V gene TRBV5-1 combines with J gene TRBJ2-5; D is undetermined. The CDR3 is 12 residues long. V shed 0 bases and J shed 3 bases, with 3 bases lying between them. The germline V gene encodes CDR1 SGHRS and CDR2 YFSETQ. CDR3: CASSLGEETQYF. In DNA, the CDR3 is TGCGCCAGCAGCTTGGGGGAAGAGACCCAGTACTTC.

This clone was picked up one time. This chain joins TRBV27 and TRBJ2-7; 12 positions match TRBD2. The V gene end was trimmed by 4 bases and the J gene end by 10 bases; junction bases not matched to a gene: 8. Germline assignment: CDR1 MNHEY and CDR2 SMNVEV (reference sequence). This CDR3 has 14 residues. In nucleotides, the CDR3 is TGTGCCAGCAGTTCACCGGGACTAGCGGGTTTCCAGTACTTC. It translates to CASSSPGLAGFQYF.

This chain joins TRBV3-1 (or the pseudogene TRBV3-2) and TRBJ2-5; TRBD1 matches 7 bases. Germline CDR1 reads LGHDT; CDR2 reads YNNKEL (reference sequence). V shed 0 bases and J 7 bases; nucleotides not matched to a gene: 5. This CDR3 comprises 14 residues. Here the CDR3 DNA reads TGTGCCAGCAGCCAAGATACAGGGGCCCGGACCCAGTACTTC. Protein sequence: CASSQDTGARTQYF.

This chain connects TRBV19 to TRBJ1-2; no clear D gene. The V end lost 11 bases, the J end lost 3 bases, and 10 bases lay between the germline ends. The germline CDR1 and CDR2 sequences are LNHDA and SQIVND (reference sequence). The CDR3 contains 11 residues. The CDR3 is CAGGGHYGYTF. The CDR3 DNA sequence: TGTGCCGGAGGAGGGCACTATGGCTACACCTTC.

The genes are TRBV6-5 and TRBJ1-4, with D possibly matching TRBD1 (5 bases). Germline values: CDR1 MNHEY, CDR2 SVGAGI. Deletions cut 5 bases from V and 1 base from J, with 8 bases between. CDR3 length: 14 amino acids. The CDR3 DNA reads as TGTGCCAGCAGTCCTACAGGAACTAATGAAAAACTGTTTTTT. Amino acids: CASSPTGTNEKLFF.

The V call is TRBV5-1, the J call TRBJ2-3; the D gene is possibly TRBD2 (7 bases). Germline V gene sequence: CDR1 SGHRS, CDR2 YFSETQ. The CDR3 consists of 19 residues. V lost 4 bases and J 1 base, leaving 25 bases between the germline ends. CDR3 sequence (DNA): TGCGCCAGCAGCCGGAGGGGCGGGGGACACCTGGGGGGCACAGATACGCAGTATTTT. Translating it yields CASSRRGGGHLGGTDTQYF.

The CDR3 here is CASSLGTRNYGYTF. DNA of the CDR3: TGCGCCAGCAGCCTTGGGACAAGAAACTATGGCTACACCTTC. The chain has TRBV5-1 and TRBJ1-2; possible D gene TRBD1, 6 bases. Germline V gives CDR1 SGHRS, CDR2 YFSETQ. The CDR3 totals 14 residues. Trimming removed 4 bases at V and 2 bases at J, with 12 bases between.

This chain uses TRBV28 with TRBJ1-1, with 10 bases that match TRBD1. Germline CDR1 is MDHEN and CDR2 is SYDVKM. The CDR3 extends over 14 amino acids. The V gene end was trimmed by 10 bases and the J gene end by 5 bases; junction bases not matched to a gene: 10. The CDR3 DNA follows: TGTGCCACCAAGAGACAGGGGGCATCGACTGAAGCTTTCTTT. This codes for CATKRQGASTEAFF.

The chain carries TRBV10-3 and TRBJ2-1; 11 bases align to TRBD1. Germline V gene data show CDR1 as ENHRY and CDR2 as SYGVKD. Trimming cost V 6 bases and J 0 bases; bases outside gene matches: 10. The CDR3 is 18 residues long. The CDR3 sequence is CAISPGQGASSSYNEQFF. The CDR3 bases are TGTGCCATCAGCCCCGGACAGGGGGCCTCAAGCTCCTACAATGAGCAGTTCTTC.